Listed below are T cell receptor beta chains from one sample, sequenced in a study of STAT3 mutations in large granular lymphocyte leukemia. Method: immunoSEQ multiplex PCR; TCRdb's copy keeps in-frame clones and lacks some. The data show under 15,000 clones, 90% seen once. Specimen: peripheral blood mononuclear cells. These TCRs come from a man in his forties with T-cell large granular lymphocyte leukemia. Some clones in this sample may be carry-over from other donors' samples. Each CDR3 is given without its conserved first and last residue.

>TRBJ2-3|TRBV5-4
ASSFSTDTQY
>TRBJ2-5|TRBV7-2
ASSLDWDRAQETQY
>TRBJ2-7|TRBV28
ASSFIRILGGKQY
>TRBJ1-1|TRBV4-3
ASSPGVGDTEAF
>TRBJ2-5|TRBV7-9
ASNREETQY
>TRBJ2-3|TRBV15
ATSVGTDTDTQY
>TRBJ1-6|TRBV21-1
ASSNGSYNSPLH
>TRBJ1-1|TRBV13
ASSQNRGTEAF
>TRBJ2-7|TRBV18
ASSPRDGARYEQY
>TRBJ2-3|TRBV10-1
ASSESRGRDTDTQY
>TRBJ2-6|TRBV6-5
ASSYRDSSGANVLT
>TRBJ2-7|TRBV6-5
ASRQGTYEQY
>TRBJ2-7|TRBV7-9
ASTGQSYEQY
>TRBJ1-1|TRBV18
ASSPNFGTMNTEAF
>TRBJ1-4|TRBV13
ASSLREGKLF
>TRBJ2-3|TRBV13
ASSSDRVGTDTQY
>TRBJ2-7|TRBV7-9
ASSVGTSGGLSYEQY
>TRBJ1-2|TRBV30
AWSHSHLYGYT
>TRBJ2-5|TRBV7-9
ASSRQGDWETQY
>TRBJ1-4|TRBV4-3
ASSPFMTGGDEKLF
>TRBJ1-2|TRBV5-1
ASSLGANYGYT
>TRBJ1-1|TRBV5-1
ASSLGGANTEAF
>TRBJ2-5|TRBV19
ASSQVTQQETQY
>TRBJ1-2|TRBV4-3
ASSQDYGGKGYT
>TRBJ1-2|TRBV29-1
SVEDLYSNYGYT
>TRBJ2-7|TRBV6-5
ASSYGQTLSYEQY
>TRBJ2-1|TRBV14
ASSQAGRRGEQF
>TRBJ1-2|TRBV10-2
ASAAVGRGYGYT
>TRBJ2-3|TRBV5-1
ASKRWGGSTDTQY
>TRBJ1-1|TRBV5-1
ASSRTGVLMNTEAF